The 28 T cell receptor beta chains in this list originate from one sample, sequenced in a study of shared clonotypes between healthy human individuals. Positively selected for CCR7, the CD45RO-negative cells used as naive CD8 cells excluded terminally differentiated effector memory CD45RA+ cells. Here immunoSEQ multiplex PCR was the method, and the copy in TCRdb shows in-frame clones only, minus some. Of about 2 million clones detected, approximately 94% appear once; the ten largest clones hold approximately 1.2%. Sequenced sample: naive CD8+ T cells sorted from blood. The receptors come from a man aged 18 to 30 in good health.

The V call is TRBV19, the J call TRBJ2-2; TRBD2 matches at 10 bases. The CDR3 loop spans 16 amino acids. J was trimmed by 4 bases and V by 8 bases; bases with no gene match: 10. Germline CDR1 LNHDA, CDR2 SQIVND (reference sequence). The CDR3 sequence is CASLKRGGPGTGELFF. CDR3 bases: TGTGCCAGTTTAAAGCGGGGGGGCCCCGGCACCGGGGAGCTGTTTTTT. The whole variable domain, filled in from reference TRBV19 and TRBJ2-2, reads DGGITQSPKYLFRKEGQNVTLSCEQNLNHDAMYWYRQDPGQGLRLIYYSQIVNDFQKGDIAEGYSVSREKKESFPLTVTSAQKNPTAFYLCASLKRGGPGTGELFFGEGSRLTVL.

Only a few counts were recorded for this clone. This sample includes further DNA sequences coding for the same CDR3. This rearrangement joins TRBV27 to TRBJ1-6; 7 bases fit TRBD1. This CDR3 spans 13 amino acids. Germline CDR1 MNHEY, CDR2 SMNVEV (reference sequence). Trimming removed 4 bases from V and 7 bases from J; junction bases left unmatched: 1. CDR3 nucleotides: TGTGCCAGCAGTTCACAGGGGAATTCACCCCTCCACTTT. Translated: CASSSQGNSPLHF.

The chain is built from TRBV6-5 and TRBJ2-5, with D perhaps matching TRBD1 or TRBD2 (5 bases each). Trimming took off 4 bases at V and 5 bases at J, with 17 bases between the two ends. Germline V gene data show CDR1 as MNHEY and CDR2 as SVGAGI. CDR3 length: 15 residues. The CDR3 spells CASSSVPGGAETQYF. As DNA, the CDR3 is TGTGCCAGCAGTTCAGTCCCTGGGGGAGCGGAGACCCAGTACTTC.

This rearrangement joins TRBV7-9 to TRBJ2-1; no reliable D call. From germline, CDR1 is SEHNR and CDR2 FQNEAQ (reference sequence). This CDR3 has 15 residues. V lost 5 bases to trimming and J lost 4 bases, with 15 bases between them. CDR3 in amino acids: CASSPRVSPYNEQFF. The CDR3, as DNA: TGTGCCAGCAGCCCTCGGGTCAGCCCGTACAATGAGCAGTTCTTC.

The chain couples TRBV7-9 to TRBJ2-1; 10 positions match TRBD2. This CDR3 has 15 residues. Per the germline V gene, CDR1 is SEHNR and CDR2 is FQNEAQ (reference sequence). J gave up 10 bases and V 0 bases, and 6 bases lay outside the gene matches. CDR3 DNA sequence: TGTGCCAGCAGCTTAGCCCTAGCGGGAGTGTTGGAGCAGTTCTTC. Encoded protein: CASSLALAGVLEQFF.

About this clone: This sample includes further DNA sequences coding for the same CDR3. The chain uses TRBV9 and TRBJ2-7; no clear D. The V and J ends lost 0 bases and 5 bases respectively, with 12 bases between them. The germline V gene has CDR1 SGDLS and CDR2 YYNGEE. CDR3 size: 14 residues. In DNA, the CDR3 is TGTGCCAGCAGCGTAGGACAAGGCAAGGACGAGCAGTACTTC. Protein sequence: CASSVGQGKDEQYF.

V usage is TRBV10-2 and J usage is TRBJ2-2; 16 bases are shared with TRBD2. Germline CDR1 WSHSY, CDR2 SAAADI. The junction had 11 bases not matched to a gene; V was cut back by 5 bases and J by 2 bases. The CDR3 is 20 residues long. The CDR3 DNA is TGCGCCAGCAGTCCACTCGGGACTAGCGGGGGGGACCGCAACACCGGGGAGCTGTTTTTT. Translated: CASSPLGTSGGDRNTGELFF.

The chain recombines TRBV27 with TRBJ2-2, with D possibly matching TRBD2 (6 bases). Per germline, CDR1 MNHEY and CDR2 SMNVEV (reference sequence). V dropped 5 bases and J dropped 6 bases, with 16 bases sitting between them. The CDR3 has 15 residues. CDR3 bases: TGTGCCAGCAGTCCGAGGGACTCCCTCTCCGGGGAGCTGTTTTTT. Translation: CASSPRDSLSGELFF.

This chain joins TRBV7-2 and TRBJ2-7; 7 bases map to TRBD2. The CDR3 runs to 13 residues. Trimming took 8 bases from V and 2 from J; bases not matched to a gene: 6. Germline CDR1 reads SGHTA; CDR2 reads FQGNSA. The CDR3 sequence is CASGWGGAYEQYF. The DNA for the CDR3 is TGTGCCAGCGGCTGGGGAGGGGCCTACGAGCAGTACTTC. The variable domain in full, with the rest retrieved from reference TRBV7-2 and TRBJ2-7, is GAGVSQSPSNKVTEKGKDVELRCDPISGHTALYWYRQSLGQGLEFLIYFQGNSAPDKSGLPSDRFSAERTGGSVSTLTIQRTQQEDSAVYLCASGWGGAYEQYFGPGTRLTVT.

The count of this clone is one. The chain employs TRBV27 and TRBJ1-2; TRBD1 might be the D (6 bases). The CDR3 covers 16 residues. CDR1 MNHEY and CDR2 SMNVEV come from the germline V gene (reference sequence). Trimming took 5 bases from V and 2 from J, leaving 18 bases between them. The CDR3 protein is CASSTSVGGNNYGYTF. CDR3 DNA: TGTGCCAGCAGTACCTCAGTAGGGGGAAACAACTATGGCTACACCTTC.

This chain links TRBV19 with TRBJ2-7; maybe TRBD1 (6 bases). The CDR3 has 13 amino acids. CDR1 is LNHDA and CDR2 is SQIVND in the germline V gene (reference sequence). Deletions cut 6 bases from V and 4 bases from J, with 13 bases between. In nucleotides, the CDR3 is TGTGCCAGTAGCCAGGGGTTTGTATACGAGCAGTACTTC. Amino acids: CASSQGFVYEQYF. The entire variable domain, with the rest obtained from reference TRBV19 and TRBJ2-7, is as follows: DGGITQSPKYLFRKEGQNVTLSCEQNLNHDAMYWYRQDPGQGLRLIYYSQIVNDFQKGDIAEGYSVSREKKESFPLTVTSAQKNPTAFYLCASSQGFVYEQYFGPGTRLTVT.

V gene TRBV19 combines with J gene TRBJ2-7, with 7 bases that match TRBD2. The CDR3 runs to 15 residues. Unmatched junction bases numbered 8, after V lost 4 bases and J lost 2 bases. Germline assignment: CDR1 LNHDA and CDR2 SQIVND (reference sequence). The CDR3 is CASSTSGGSTYEQYF. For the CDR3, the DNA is TGTGCCAGTAGTACCTCGGGAGGCTCCACCTACGAGCAGTACTTC.

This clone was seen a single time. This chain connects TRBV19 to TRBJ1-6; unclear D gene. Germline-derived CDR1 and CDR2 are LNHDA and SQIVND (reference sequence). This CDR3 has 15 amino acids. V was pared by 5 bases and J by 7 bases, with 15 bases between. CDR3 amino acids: CASSDPEETNSPLHF. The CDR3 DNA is TGTGCCAGTAGTGACCCAGAAGAGACAAATTCACCCCTCCACTTT.

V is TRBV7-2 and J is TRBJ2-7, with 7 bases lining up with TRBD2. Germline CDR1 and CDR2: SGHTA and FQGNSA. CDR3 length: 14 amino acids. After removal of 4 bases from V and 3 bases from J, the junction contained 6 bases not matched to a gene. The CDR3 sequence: CASSSRAGNYEQYF. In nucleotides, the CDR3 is TGTGCCAGCAGCTCCAGAGCGGGGAACTACGAGCAGTACTTC.

DNA of the CDR3: TGTGCCAGCAGCTTAGATTTAGAGGGCCCGAGCTCCTACAATGAGCAGTTCTTC. It codes for CASSLDLEGPSSYNEQFF. The rearrangement joins TRBV7-6 to TRBJ2-1, with D possibly being TRBD2 (5 bases). Germline CDR1 reads SGHVS; CDR2 reads FNYEAQ. CDR3 length: 18 residues. The ends were cut back, 1 base at V and 0 bases at J, with 16 bases in the middle.

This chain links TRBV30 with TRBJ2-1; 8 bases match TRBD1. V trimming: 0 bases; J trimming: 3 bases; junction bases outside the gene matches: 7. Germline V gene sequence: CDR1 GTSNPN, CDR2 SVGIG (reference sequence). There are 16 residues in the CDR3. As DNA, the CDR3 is TGTGCCTGGAGTGTAGGGGCAGGGGGCTTCTACAATGAGCAGTTCTTC. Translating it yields CAWSVGAGGFYNEQFF.

This chain's CDR3 is CASSGTGIGYTEAFF. In nucleotides, the CDR3 is TGTGCCAGCAGCGGGACAGGGATCGGGTACACTGAAGCTTTCTTT. This chain joins TRBV5-6 and TRBJ1-1; 9 bases fit TRBD1. This CDR3 spans 15 amino acids. The V gene's germline CDR1 is SGHDT and CDR2 YYEEEE. J lost 3 bases, V lost 4 bases, and 7 bases had no gene match. Filled out from reference TRBV5-6 and TRBJ1-1, the complete variable domain reads DAGVTQSPTHLIKTRGQQVTLRCSPKSGHDTVSWYQQALGQGPQFIFQYYEEEERQRGNFPDRFSGHQFPNYSSELNVNALLLGDSALYLCASSGTGIGYTEAFFGQGTRLTVV.

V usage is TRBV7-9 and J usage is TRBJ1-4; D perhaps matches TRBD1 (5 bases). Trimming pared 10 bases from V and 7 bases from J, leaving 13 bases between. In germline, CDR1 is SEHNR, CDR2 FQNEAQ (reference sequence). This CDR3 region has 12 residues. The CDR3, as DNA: TGTGCCACCGCGGGGGGTCCTGAAAAACTGTTTTTT. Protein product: CATAGGPEKLFF.

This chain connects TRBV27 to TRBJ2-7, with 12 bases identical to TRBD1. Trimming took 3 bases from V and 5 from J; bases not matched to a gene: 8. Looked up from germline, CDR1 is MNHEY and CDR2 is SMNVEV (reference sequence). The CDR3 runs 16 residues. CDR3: CASSFGPGTGGHEQYF. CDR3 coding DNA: TGTGCCAGCAGTTTTGGGCCCGGGACAGGGGGCCACGAGCAGTACTTC.

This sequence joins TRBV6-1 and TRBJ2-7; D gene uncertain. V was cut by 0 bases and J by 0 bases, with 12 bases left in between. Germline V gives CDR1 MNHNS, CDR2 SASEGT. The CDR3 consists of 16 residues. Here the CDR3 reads CASSEARYPNSYEQYF. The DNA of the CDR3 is TGTGCCAGCAGTGAAGCCAGATATCCTAACTCCTACGAGCAGTACTTC.

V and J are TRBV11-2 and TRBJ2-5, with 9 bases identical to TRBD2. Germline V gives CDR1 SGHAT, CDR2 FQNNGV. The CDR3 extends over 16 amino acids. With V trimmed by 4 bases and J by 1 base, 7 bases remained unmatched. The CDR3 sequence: CASSSVSGRIQETQYF. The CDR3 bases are TGTGCCAGCAGCTCTGTTAGCGGGAGAATCCAAGAGACCCAGTACTTC.

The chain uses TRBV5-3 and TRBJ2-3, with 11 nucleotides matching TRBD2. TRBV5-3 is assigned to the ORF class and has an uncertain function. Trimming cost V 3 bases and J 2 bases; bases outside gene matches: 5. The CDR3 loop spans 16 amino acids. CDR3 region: CARSSGTSGVTDTQYF. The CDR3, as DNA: TGTGCCAGAAGCTCTGGGACTAGCGGTGTCACAGATACGCAGTATTTT.

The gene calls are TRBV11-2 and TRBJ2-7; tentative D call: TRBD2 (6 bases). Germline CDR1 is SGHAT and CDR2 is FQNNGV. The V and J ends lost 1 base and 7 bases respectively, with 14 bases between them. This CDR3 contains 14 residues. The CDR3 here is CASSLAGSGEEQYF. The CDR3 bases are TGTGCCAGCAGCTTAGCGGGATCGGGGGAGGAGCAGTACTTC.

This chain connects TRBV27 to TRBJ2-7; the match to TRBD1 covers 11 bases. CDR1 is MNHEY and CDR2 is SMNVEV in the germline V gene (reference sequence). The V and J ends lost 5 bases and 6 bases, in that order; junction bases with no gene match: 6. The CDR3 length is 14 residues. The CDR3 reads CASSIGQGAVEQYF. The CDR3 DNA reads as TGTGCCAGCAGTATAGGACAGGGGGCGGTCGAGCAGTACTTC.

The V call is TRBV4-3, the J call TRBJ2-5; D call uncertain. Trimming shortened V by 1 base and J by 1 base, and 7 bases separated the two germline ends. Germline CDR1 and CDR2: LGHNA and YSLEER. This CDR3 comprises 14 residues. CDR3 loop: CASSQGIPQETQYF. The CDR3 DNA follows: TGCGCCAGCAGCCAAGGGATCCCCCAAGAGACCCAGTACTTC.

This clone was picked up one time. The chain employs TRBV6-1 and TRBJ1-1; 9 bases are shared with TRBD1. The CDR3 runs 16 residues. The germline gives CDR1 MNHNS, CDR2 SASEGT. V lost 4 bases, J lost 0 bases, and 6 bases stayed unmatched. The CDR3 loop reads CASSVGQGLLNTEAFF. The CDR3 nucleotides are TGTGCCAGCAGTGTAGGACAGGGGCTCCTGAACACTGAAGCTTTCTTT.

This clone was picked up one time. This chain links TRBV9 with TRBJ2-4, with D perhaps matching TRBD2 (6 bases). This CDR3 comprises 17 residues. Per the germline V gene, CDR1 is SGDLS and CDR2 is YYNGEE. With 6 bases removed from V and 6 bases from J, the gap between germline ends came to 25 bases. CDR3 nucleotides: TGTGCCAGCACCCCGACGTCGGGGGAGGTCCTCCCAAACATTCAGTACTTC. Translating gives CASTPTSGEVLPNIQYF. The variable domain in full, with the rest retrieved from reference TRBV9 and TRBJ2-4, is DSGVTQTPKHLITATGQRVTLRCSPRSGDLSVYWYQQSLDQGLQFLIQYYNGEERAKGNILERFSAQQFPDLHSELNLSSLELGDSALYFCASTPTSGEVLPNIQYFGAGTRLSVL.

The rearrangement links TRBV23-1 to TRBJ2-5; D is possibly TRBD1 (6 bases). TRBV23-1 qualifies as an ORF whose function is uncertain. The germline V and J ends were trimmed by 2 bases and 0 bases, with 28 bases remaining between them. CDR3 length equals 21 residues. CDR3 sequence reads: CASSQPGRTVDYRDHQETQYF. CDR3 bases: TGCGCCAGCAGTCAACCCGGTCGGACAGTCGATTACCGGGACCACCAAGAGACCCAGTACTTC.